This T cell receptor (beta chain) was profiled in a study of OX40 agonist ivuxolimab in advanced cancers. Regarding the complete study: Ivuxolimab was an agonistic, fully human IgG2 monoclonal antibody directed against OX40 (CD134), a costimulatory receptor. The paper describes the monotherapy dose-escalation part (N of about 47 patients) of the phase I trial of ivuxolimab. The purpose of peripheral TCRbeta sequencing was to test whether ivuxolimab changed TCR sequence diversity and led to clonal T-cell expansion. Partial responses were achieved by three dose-escalation patients, of whom one had hepatocellular carcinoma and two had cutaneous melanoma. Among the roughly 50 dose-escalation patients, roughly 20 had hepatocellular carcinoma, roughly 15 melanoma, 9 renal cell carcinoma and 9 head and neck cancer. Intravenous ivuxolimab was administered to patients every 2 weeks at six dose levels: 0.01, 0.1, 0.3, 1.5, 3 and 10 mg/kg. A male proportion of 70% to 90% and a mean age of 60 years, ranging from about 20 to 79, were recorded for the dose-escalation cohort. Prior anti-PD-1, anti-PD-L1 or anti-CTLA-4 therapy was permitted, and checkpoint inhibitors had been received by less than 45% of dose-escalation patients.

Paper-wide results and their limitations: After ivuxolimab, more expanded clones were found on average in CD8+ T cells than in CD4+ T cells. Low levels of normalized T-cell clonal expansion were also seen in some patients who did not respond. At doses of 0.1 to 3.0 mg/kg, clonal expansion of both CD4+ and CD8+ blood T cells was observed from baseline to week 6. The antigen specificity of the peripheral T cells that underwent clonal expansion was not determined. In the 0.1-3.0 mg/kg groups, partial responders had among the lowest normalized peripheral clonal expansion, particularly in CD8+ T cells.

As for this clone: Its antigen is currently not known. Per-nucleotide qualities are absent, and no much larger clonotype sits a single base away.

Patients with a history of autoimmune disease or receiving systemic immunosuppression were excluded from the trial. Peripheral blood for TCR sequencing was collected from all dose cohorts at baseline, on cycle 4 day 1, and on cycle 7 day 1. Samples were obtained from an open-label, multicenter, first-in-human phase I dose-escalation trial of ivuxolimab. The trial enrolled adults with locally advanced or metastatic head and neck squamous cell, hepatocellular, melanoma or renal cell carcinoma. Before TCR sequencing, CD4+ and CD8+ T cells were separately sorted from peripheral blood. V is pruned by 5 bases and J by 6 bases, leaving 6 bases of the junction without a gene match. Reading from cysteine to phenylalanine, the CDR3 counts 14 amino acids. CDR3 DNA is the only sequence kept; it has 42 bases, read in frame from the first base. CDR1 SGHNT and CDR2 YENEEA were looked up in the germline V gene. Genomic DNA was isolated from the sorted cells so that the TCRbeta CDR3 region could be sequenced. The immunoSEQ Assay was used to sequence the TCRbeta CDR3 regions. TCRdb retrieved this table from immuneACCESS and kept in-frame rearrangements only. Not all clones are present; in checked studies, unresolved V genes account for under half, and no reason is known for the remainder. This sample has 77,000 or so clones in its table, and about 90% of those were observed once. About 1.7% of the sample is held by the ten biggest clonotypes.

Specimen: CD4+ or CD8+ T cells sorted from blood, collected in a trial of the OX40 agonist ivuxolimab. The source is an adult with an advanced solid tumor such as melanoma, head and neck, liver or kidney cancer. The chain was built from TRBV11-3 and TRBJ2-1, and 8 junction bases match TRBD2. The DNA is TGTGCCAGCAGCCTTAGCGGGGCTTCCAATGAGCAGTTCTTC. It encodes CASSLSGASNEQFF.